A selection of T cell receptor beta chains follows, all from one sample in a study of blood T cell repertoires in COVID-19. Using immunoSEQ multiplex PCR, the repertoire was profiled, and TCRdb retains in-frame clones only, with some absent. Of 190,000 or so clones listed, 82% are singletons. Sequences were obtained from PBMCs or T cells enriched from blood (not recorded which). The receptors derive from a man in his forties who had recovered from COVID-19. Each CDR3 is given with its conserved first and last residue. Fields, in order: clone size, D gene, V gene, J gene, CDR3 protein, CDR3 DNA. D genes are given only for firm matches. The size of a clone is reported for some rows only, either as once, few or many, or as a class for expanded clones.

clone_size: once
d_call: -
v_call: TRBV7-9
j_call: TRBJ1-1
cdr3_aa: CASSLLPLVVGTEAFF
cdr3_nt: TGTGCCAGCAGCTTACTCCCATTGGTCGTCGGCACTGAAGCTTTCTTT

clone_size: -
d_call: -
v_call: TRBV7-8
j_call: TRBJ1-5
cdr3_aa: CASSLFRQGNQPQHF
cdr3_nt: TGTGCCAGCAGCTTGTTTCGGCAGGGGAATCAGCCCCAGCATTTT

clone_size: -
d_call: TRBD2
v_call: TRBV9
j_call: TRBJ2-1
cdr3_aa: CASSVGSAGGYNEQFF
cdr3_nt: TGTGCCAGCAGCGTAGGTTCAGCGGGAGGTTACAATGAGCAGTTCTTC

clone_size: -
d_call: TRBD1
v_call: TRBV4-2
j_call: TRBJ1-6
cdr3_aa: CASSQDWGTANSPLHF
cdr3_nt: TGTGCCAGCAGCCAAGATTGGGGGACAGCTAATTCACCCCTCCACTTT

clone_size: -
d_call: TRBD1
v_call: TRBV7-2
j_call: TRBJ1-5
cdr3_aa: CASSPPPGQGRYSNQPQHF
cdr3_nt: TGTGCCAGCAGCCCCCCTCCGGGACAGGGGCGTTATAGCAATCAGCCCCAGCATTTT

clone_size: -
d_call: TRBD1
v_call: TRBV10-3
j_call: TRBJ2-1
cdr3_aa: CAITPGTGGNEQFF
cdr3_nt: TGTGCCATCACCCCCGGGACAGGGGGGAATGAGCAGTTCTTC

clone_size: -
d_call: TRBD2
v_call: TRBV2
j_call: TRBJ2-1
cdr3_aa: CASRVSGRPGEQFF
cdr3_nt: TGTGCCAGCCGAGTCAGCGGGAGGCCGGGTGAGCAGTTCTTC

clone_size: -
d_call: TRBD2
v_call: TRBV3-1/TRBV3-2
j_call: TRBJ2-1
cdr3_aa: CASSLGLALANEQFF
cdr3_nt: TGTGCCAGCAGCCTAGGACTAGCCCTGGCTAATGAGCAGTTCTTC

clone_size: once
d_call: TRBD1
v_call: TRBV5-8
j_call: TRBJ2-6
cdr3_aa: CASSFDRGLISGANVLTF
cdr3_nt: TGTGCCAGCAGCTTCGACAGGGGCCTAATCTCTGGGGCCAACGTCCTGACTTTC

clone_size: once
d_call: -
v_call: TRBV29-1
j_call: TRBJ1-1
cdr3_aa: CSVVLNPGRPEAFF
cdr3_nt: TGCAGCGTTGTCCTAAACCCAGGGCGCCCTGAAGCTTTCTTT

clone_size: -
d_call: TRBD1
v_call: TRBV4-1
j_call: TRBJ2-1
cdr3_aa: CASSQPRQGDEQFF
cdr3_nt: TGCGCCAGCAGCCAACCCAGACAGGGTGATGAGCAGTTCTTC

clone_size: once
d_call: -
v_call: TRBV28
j_call: TRBJ1-5
cdr3_aa: CASSLSGPDQPQHF
cdr3_nt: TGTGCCAGCAGTTTAAGCGGGCCAGATCAGCCCCAGCATTTT

clone_size: -
d_call: -
v_call: TRBV14
j_call: TRBJ1-6
cdr3_aa: CASSQEGRWAPLHF
cdr3_nt: TGTGCCAGCAGCCAAGAGGGGCGGTGGGCACCCCTCCACTTT

clone_size: -
d_call: TRBD2
v_call: TRBV7-3
j_call: TRBJ2-1
cdr3_aa: CASSPGLARNEQFF
cdr3_nt: TGTGCCAGCAGTCCGGGACTAGCCCGGAATGAGCAGTTCTTC

clone_size: -
d_call: -
v_call: TRBV24-1
j_call: TRBJ1-3
cdr3_aa: CATSRQAFSGNTIYF
cdr3_nt: TGTGCCACCAGCCGACAGGCCTTCTCTGGAAACACCATATATTTT

clone_size: -
d_call: -
v_call: TRBV10-1
j_call: TRBJ2-2
cdr3_aa: CASQTGELFF
cdr3_nt: TGCGCCAGCCAAACCGGGGAGCTGTTTTTT

clone_size: -
d_call: -
v_call: TRBV10-3
j_call: TRBJ2-3
cdr3_aa: CAIGRQAASTDTQYF
cdr3_nt: TGTGCCATCGGGCGACAAGCGGCTAGCACAGATACGCAGTATTTT

clone_size: once
d_call: -
v_call: TRBV15
j_call: TRBJ1-2
cdr3_aa: CATSRDRDYGYTF
cdr3_nt: TGTGCCACCAGCAGAGACAGGGACTATGGCTACACCTTC

clone_size: -
d_call: -
v_call: TRBV27
j_call: TRBJ1-2
cdr3_aa: CASSSYSLLPNYGYTF
cdr3_nt: TGTGCCAGCAGTTCCTATTCGTTACTCCCGAACTATGGCTACACCTTC

clone_size: -
d_call: -
v_call: TRBV19
j_call: TRBJ1-1
cdr3_aa: CASSIIFPFRVNTEAFF
cdr3_nt: TGTGCCAGTAGTATTATATTCCCCTTCAGGGTGAACACTGAAGCTTTCTTT

clone_size: -
d_call: TRBD1
v_call: TRBV12-5
j_call: TRBJ2-2
cdr3_aa: CASVSSGTAYTGELFF
cdr3_nt: TGTGCTAGTGTTTCCTCCGGGACAGCCTACACCGGGGAGCTGTTTTTT

clone_size: few
d_call: -
v_call: TRBV5-5
j_call: TRBJ2-7
cdr3_aa: CASGGQRGVSYEQYF
cdr3_nt: TGTGCCAGCGGGGGACAGAGGGGGGTGAGCTACGAGCAGTACTTC

clone_size: -
d_call: -
v_call: TRBV7-2
j_call: TRBJ1-6
cdr3_aa: CASSLATAENSPLHF
cdr3_nt: TGTGCCAGCAGCTTAGCCACAGCCGAAAATTCACCCCTCCACTTT

clone_size: -
d_call: -
v_call: TRBV28
j_call: TRBJ1-1
cdr3_aa: CASSLGTGLYTEAFF
cdr3_nt: TGTGCCAGCAGTCTTGGGACGGGACTTTACACTGAAGCTTTCTTT

clone_size: -
d_call: -
v_call: TRBV19
j_call: TRBJ1-5
cdr3_aa: CASTPWGQQNQPQHF
cdr3_nt: TGTGCCAGTACCCCTTGGGGACAACAAAATCAGCCCCAGCATTTT

clone_size: -
d_call: -
v_call: TRBV10-2
j_call: TRBJ1-5
cdr3_aa: CASSEFRDQPQHF
cdr3_nt: TGCGCCAGCAGTGAGTTTCGGGATCAGCCCCAGCATTTT

clone_size: -
d_call: -
v_call: TRBV7-6
j_call: TRBJ1-2
cdr3_aa: CASSLRSGTTNYGYTF
cdr3_nt: TGTGCCAGCAGCTTAAGGTCCGGGACAACTAACTATGGCTACACCTTC

clone_size: -
d_call: TRBD1
v_call: TRBV18
j_call: TRBJ1-1
cdr3_aa: CASSLTNRGVGPEAFF
cdr3_nt: TGTGCCAGCTCACTCACGAACAGGGGGGTGGGACCTGAAGCTTTCTTT

clone_size: -
d_call: TRBD2
v_call: TRBV24-1
j_call: TRBJ2-3
cdr3_aa: CATSDLLAGEDTDTQYF
cdr3_nt: TGTGCCACCAGTGATTTGCTAGCGGGAGAGGATACAGATACGCAGTATTTT

clone_size: -
d_call: TRBD1
v_call: TRBV24-1
j_call: TRBJ2-3
cdr3_aa: CATSDSDRGSTDTQYF
cdr3_nt: TGTGCCACCAGTGATTCGGACAGGGGTAGCACAGATACGCAGTATTTT

clone_size: -
d_call: TRBD1
v_call: TRBV2
j_call: TRBJ2-1
cdr3_aa: CASRVQGASYNEQFF
cdr3_nt: TGTGCCAGCAGGGTACAGGGGGCTTCCTACAATGAGCAGTTCTTC

clone_size: once
d_call: -
v_call: TRBV3-1/TRBV3-2
j_call: TRBJ2-2
cdr3_aa: CASSQPIRGRGTGELFF
cdr3_nt: TGTGCCAGCAGCCAACCAATTAGGGGGAGAGGGACCGGGGAGCTGTTTTTT

clone_size: few
d_call: -
v_call: TRBV19
j_call: TRBJ2-1
cdr3_aa: CASSIFENEQFF
cdr3_nt: TGTGCCAGTAGTATTTTTGAGAATGAGCAGTTCTTC

clone_size: -
d_call: TRBD1
v_call: TRBV5-1
j_call: TRBJ1-2
cdr3_aa: CASSADRDPYGYTF
cdr3_nt: TGCGCCAGCAGCGCCGACAGGGATCCCTATGGCTACACCTTC

clone_size: -
d_call: -
v_call: TRBV14
j_call: TRBJ2-2
cdr3_aa: CASSLRTGWAGELFF
cdr3_nt: TGTGCCAGCAGCCTACGTACAGGGTGGGCCGGGGAGCTGTTTTTT

clone_size: -
d_call: -
v_call: TRBV5-4
j_call: TRBJ2-4
cdr3_aa: CASSLEGGGIQYF
cdr3_nt: TGTGCCAGCAGCTTGGAAGGGGGTGGCATTCAGTACTTC

clone_size: -
d_call: -
v_call: TRBV6-4
j_call: TRBJ2-2
cdr3_aa: CASSGLATGELFF
cdr3_nt: TGTGCCAGCAGTGGGCTAGCGACCGGGGAGCTGTTTTTT

clone_size: -
d_call: TRBD1
v_call: TRBV11-2
j_call: TRBJ1-4
cdr3_aa: CASSLTGGAGEKLFF
cdr3_nt: TGTGCCAGCAGCTTAACAGGGGGTGCCGGTGAAAAACTGTTTTTT

clone_size: -
d_call: -
v_call: TRBV4-3
j_call: TRBJ2-2
cdr3_aa: CASSQSAGELFF
cdr3_nt: TGCGCCAGCAGCCAAAGCGCAGGGGAGCTGTTTTTT

clone_size: once
d_call: TRBD2
v_call: TRBV2
j_call: TRBJ2-3
cdr3_aa: CASSELRGGTDTQYF
cdr3_nt: TGTGCCAGCAGTGAATTGCGGGGGGGCACAGATACGCAGTATTTT

clone_size: -
d_call: TRBD2
v_call: TRBV5-1
j_call: TRBJ2-7
cdr3_aa: CASSAGLRTSGRYEQYF
cdr3_nt: TGCGCCAGCAGCGCTGGCCTCAGGACTAGCGGGAGGTACGAGCAGTACTTC

clone_size: -
d_call: -
v_call: TRBV27
j_call: TRBJ2-5
cdr3_aa: CASSGGQTQYF
cdr3_nt: TGTGCCAGCAGCGGGGGGCAGACCCAGTACTTC

clone_size: -
d_call: TRBD2
v_call: TRBV19
j_call: TRBJ2-5
cdr3_aa: CASGTSGKETQYF
cdr3_nt: TGTGCCAGCGGGACTAGCGGGAAAGAGACCCAGTACTTC

clone_size: -
d_call: TRBD1
v_call: TRBV11-3
j_call: TRBJ2-1
cdr3_aa: CASSRGGTGGHNEQFF
cdr3_nt: TGTGCCAGCAGCCGAGGGGGGACAGGGGGCCACAATGAGCAGTTCTTC

clone_size: -
d_call: TRBD1
v_call: TRBV4-2
j_call: TRBJ1-1
cdr3_aa: CASSPTYSTGTAEAFF
cdr3_nt: TGTGCCAGCAGCCCAACATATTCGACAGGGACAGCTGAAGCTTTCTTT

clone_size: -
d_call: TRBD2
v_call: TRBV10-3
j_call: TRBJ2-7
cdr3_aa: CAISPGLAGYEQYF
cdr3_nt: TGTGCCATCAGCCCGGGACTAGCTGGCTACGAGCAGTACTTC

clone_size: -
d_call: TRBD2
v_call: TRBV9
j_call: TRBJ2-5
cdr3_aa: CASSVEVSLAGPQETQYF
cdr3_nt: TGTGCCAGCAGCGTAGAAGTTTCGCTAGCGGGACCCCAGGAGACCCAGTACTTC

clone_size: -
d_call: -
v_call: TRBV6-5
j_call: TRBJ1-1
cdr3_aa: CASTPGEGLNTEAFF
cdr3_nt: TGTGCCAGCACCCCGGGTGAGGGCCTTAACACTGAAGCTTTCTTT